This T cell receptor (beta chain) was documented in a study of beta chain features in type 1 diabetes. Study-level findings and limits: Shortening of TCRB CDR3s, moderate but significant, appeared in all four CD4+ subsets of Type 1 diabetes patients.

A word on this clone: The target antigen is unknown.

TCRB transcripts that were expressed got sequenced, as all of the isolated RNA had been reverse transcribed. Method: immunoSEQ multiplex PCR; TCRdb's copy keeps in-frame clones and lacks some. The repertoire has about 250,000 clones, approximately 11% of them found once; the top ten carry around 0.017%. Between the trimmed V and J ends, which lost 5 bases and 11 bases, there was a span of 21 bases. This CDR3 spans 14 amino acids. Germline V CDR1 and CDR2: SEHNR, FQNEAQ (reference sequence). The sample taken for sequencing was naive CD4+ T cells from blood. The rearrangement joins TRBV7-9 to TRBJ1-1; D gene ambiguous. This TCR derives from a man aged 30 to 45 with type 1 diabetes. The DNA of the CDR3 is TGTGCCAGCAGCGAAGTAGCCGGATCGCGAGGGGCTTTCTTT. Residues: CASSEVAGSRGAFF.